The T cell receptor beta chain described here comes from a study of T cells in Graves' hyperthyroidism and ophthalmopathy. Diagnosis rested on symptoms, serum thyroxine and TRAb, thyroid ultrasound, and orbital computed tomography. PBMCs were obtained from about 9.9 ml fresh peripheral blood. Amplification of TCR beta CDR3 regions was performed using RNA transcripts as template. The primer set for the first-round RT-PCR of the TCR CDR3 was HTBI. TCRdb re-derived calls from the multiplex PCR reads in MiXCR, one entry per CDR3 protein. The table shows 600,000 to 750,000 distinct CDR3 sequences, with 17% occurring only once. The CDR3 extends over 13 amino acids. Trimming left V 7 bases short and J 2 bases short, with 8 bases between. CDR1 LGHDT and CDR2 YNNKEL come from the germline V gene (reference sequence).

The sample consisted of blood. The clonotype was recovered from a middle-aged man with Graves' hyperthyroidism. This rearrangement joins TRBV3-1 to TRBJ2-2; D gene unclear. In DNA, the CDR3 is TGTGCCAGCACCGGCAGAAACACCGGGGAGCTGTTTTTT. Translated, it gives CASTGRNTGELFF.